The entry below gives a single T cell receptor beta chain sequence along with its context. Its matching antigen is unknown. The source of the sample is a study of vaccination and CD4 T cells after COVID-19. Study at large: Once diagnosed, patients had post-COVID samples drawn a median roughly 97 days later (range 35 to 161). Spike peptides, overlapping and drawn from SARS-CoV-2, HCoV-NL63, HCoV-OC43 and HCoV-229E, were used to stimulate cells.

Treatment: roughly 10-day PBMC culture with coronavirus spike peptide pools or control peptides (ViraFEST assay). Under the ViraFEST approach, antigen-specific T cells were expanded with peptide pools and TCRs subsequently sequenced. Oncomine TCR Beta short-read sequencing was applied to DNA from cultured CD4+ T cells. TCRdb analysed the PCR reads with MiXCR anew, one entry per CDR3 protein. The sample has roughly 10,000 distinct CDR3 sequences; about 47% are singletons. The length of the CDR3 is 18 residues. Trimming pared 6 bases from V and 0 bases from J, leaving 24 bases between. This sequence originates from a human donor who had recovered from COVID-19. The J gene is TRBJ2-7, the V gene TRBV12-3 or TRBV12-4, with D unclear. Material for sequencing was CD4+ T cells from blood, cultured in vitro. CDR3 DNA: TGTGCCAGCAGCCCCTGGGGTATGGTAGGAACATACTCCTACGAGCAGTACTTC. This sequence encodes CASSPWGMVGTYSYEQYF.